This TCR beta chain was sequenced for a study of T cells in women clearing cervical HPV infection (dated by TCRdb to the late 2010s). Regarding the study in general: The cases were roughly 25 women with histologically confirmed HPV16-related CIN3 or worse, and 2 of these cases were invasive cancers. HLA typing was available for only a few women, so HLA type could not be excluded as a confounder. The parent cohort enrolled under 11,000 women aged 18 or older in Guanacaste, Costa Rica, in about 1992 to 1995 and followed the women for around seven years. Controls were 25 or so women whose single incident HPV16 infection cleared within 12 months without precancer or cancer developing. Five blinded duplicates per group were added as quality controls, giving around 60 samples: 50 or so participants and 10 replicates. This exploratory proof-of-principle case-control study, nested within the Guanacaste HPV Natural History Study in Costa Rica, compared TCR repertoires among women with different cervical HPV16 outcomes. A median age of nearly 35 years was observed in cases versus 38 in controls, and no significant differences in baseline characteristics were found. Blood from cases was collected at the visit at which the lesion was first identified, whereas blood from controls was collected once infection was no longer detected. Cases and controls were matched on age within five years and on year of sample collection. For cases, the median interval between lesion detection and blood sampling was over 130 days, with an interquartile range of about 85 to 220 days.

From cysteine to phenylalanine, the CDR3 is 13 amino acids long. Part of the CDR3 DNA is given, 30 bases translated from base 1. V is cut by 0 bases and J by 4 bases, and the space between the germline ends is 6 bases. CDR1 and CDR2, looked up from the germline V gene, are KGHSH and LQKENI. Study-wide findings and limitations: The cross-sectional design could not show whether the associations came before the infection or were a result of it, and neither effector/memory subsets nor HPV-specific T cells were isolated. TCR repertoire richness was significantly higher in CIN3+ cases than in controls across sequencing depths, while evenness did not differ. Because the number of T cells per sample was unknown, the richness differences could reflect varying T-cell content rather than repertoire biology. Random forest classifiers combining richness and V gene abundances distinguished cases from controls with an estimated AUC of about 0.8. TRBV6-7 relative abundance was lower in cases than in controls (roughly 0.12% versus 0.17%; Bonferroni P = 0.0008).

As regards this clone: Its antigen is still unknown. The observed sequence ends 3 residues before the CDR3 terminus, with the missing tail filled in from the germline J gene.

Every participant had a single incident cervical HPV16 infection, and prevalent HPV16 infections were excluded. Cervical HPV DNA was detected by MY09/MY11 PCR and genotyped by dot-blot hybridization. About 15 mL of heparinized blood were centrifuged, and the buffy coat was aliquoted, frozen at -30°C, then stored at -80°C. QIAGEN kits were used to extract genomic DNA from buffy coat specimens. TCR beta CDR3 regions were amplified by multiplex PCR using the immunoSEQ assay from an average of roughly 1,200 ng genomic DNA per sample. Primer bias was corrected in the assay by using a complete synthetic TCR repertoire to establish an amplification baseline. Amplicons were sequenced on the Illumina platform. The authors processed their data as follows. Sequence errors were corrected by clustering with frequency ratios and a modified nearest-neighbor algorithm, and the sequences were then analyzed in the immunoSEQ Analyzer using IMGT gene definitions. At each rarefaction depth, TCR richness and evenness were averaged over 20 rarefaction repeats, and samples with fewer sequences than the depth were excluded. V, D and J gene relative abundances were compared between groups with Wilcoxon rank sum tests, applying FDR correction. An intraclass correlation of around 96% for TCR richness and an average of about 82% across some 69 gene segments were obtained from the blinded duplicates. In its TCRdb copy, this immuneACCESS table keeps in-frame sequences only and misses some clones. Where compared with another copy, unresolved V genes explain less than half of these, and the others have no known cause. The V and J calls and clone size are taken from that table; D and trimming were inferred from the DNA. The sample table on file contains some 20,000 clones. Clones ranked in the top ten supply 13% to 15% of the sample.

Source material: blood buffy coat. The origin of this receptor is a woman aged 18 to 75 with a cervical HPV16 infection that either progressed to CIN3+ or cleared (not recorded which). Here the chain combines TRBV18 and TRBJ2-5; no D gene call is confident. The CDR3 protein is CASSPPVAETQYF. CDR3 DNA (partial): TGTGCCAGCTCACCACCCGTGGCAGAGACC.